The 9 T cell receptor beta chains below come from one sample, sequenced in a study of cytomegalovirus exposure and HLA in healthy donors. PCR primers comprised 60 Vbeta and 13 Jbeta primers. Here immunoSEQ multiplex PCR was the method, and the copy in TCRdb shows in-frame clones only, minus some. Among some 120,000 clones listed, roughly 66% were seen once. Sequences were obtained from PBMCs. The receptors originated from a young woman in good health and CMV-seronegative.

The J gene is TRBJ2-7, the V gene TRBV5-1; 10 nucleotides align to TRBD2. The CDR3 extends over 16 amino acids. Germline-derived CDR1 and CDR2 are SGHRS and YFSETQ. The V and J ends lost 0 bases and 1 base, in that order; junction bases with no gene match: 4. CDR3 protein: CASSLAGLAVSYEQYF. The CDR3 region has the DNA TGCGCCAGCAGCTTGGCCGGACTAGCGGTGTCCTACGAGCAGTACTTC.

The J gene is TRBJ2-7, the V gene TRBV5-6, with 7 bases fitting TRBD1. Germline lookup yields CDR1 SGHDT and CDR2 YYEEEE. With 4 bases clipped from V and 3 bases from J, the junction kept 13 bases outside the gene matches. The CDR3 is 16 amino acids. CDR3 DNA sequence: TGTGCCAGCAGCCCCAGAACCGGGGACAGAAGCTACGAGCAGTACTTC. Translated, it gives CASSPRTGDRSYEQYF.

The chain has TRBV30 and TRBJ1-5; the D gene is possibly TRBD1 (6 bases). Per germline, CDR1 GTSNPN and CDR2 SVGIG (reference sequence). V lost 0 bases to trimming and J lost 7 bases, with 13 bases between them. This CDR3 spans 14 amino acids. The CDR3 nucleotides read TGTGCCTGGAGTGTAGCAGGGGCGACGCAGCCCCAGCATTTT. Translation: CAWSVAGATQPQHF.

In its sample, this clone was seen a few times. The chain uses TRBV20-1 and TRBJ2-7; maybe TRBD2 (5 bases). The CDR3 loop spans 11 amino acids. Germline CDR1 reads DFQATT; CDR2 reads SNEGSKA (reference sequence). CDR3 coding DNA: TGCAGCATGGAAACTAGCTACGAGCAGTACTTC. This encodes CSMETSYEQYF.

The chain links TRBV4-1 to TRBJ2-1, with 11 positions matching TRBD2. The germline V gene encodes CDR1 MGHRA and CDR2 YSYEKL. J lost 8 bases, V lost 3 bases, and 6 bases had no gene match. This CDR3 has 15 amino acids. This CDR3 reads CASSQRLAGSYEQFF. The CDR3 region has the DNA TGCGCCAGCAGCCAGAGACTAGCGGGAAGCTATGAGCAGTTCTTC.

The V call is TRBV7-3, the J call TRBJ1-1; TRBD1 is a possible D gene (6 bases). Germline CDR1 is SGHTA and CDR2 is FQGTGA. CDR3 length: 18 amino acids. Trimming took off 5 bases at V and 3 bases at J, with 25 bases between the two ends. In DNA, the CDR3 is TGTGCCAGCAGCCCAAGGCGGGGGGGCCCTCAAGTGCACACTGAAGCTTTCTTT. Protein: CASSPRRGGPQVHTEAFF.

Turning to this clone: This same CDR3 is encoded by further DNA sequences in the sample. This chain uses TRBV7-9 with TRBJ2-1, with 10 bases fitting TRBD2. V was pared by 5 bases and J by 4 bases, with 5 bases of the junction left unmatched. Germline loops: CDR1 SEHNR, CDR2 FQNEAQ (reference sequence). This CDR3 region has 15 residues. CDR3 sequence: CASSPTSGSYNEQFF. CDR3 nucleotide sequence: TGTGCCAGCAGCCCGACTAGCGGGTCATACAATGAGCAGTTCTTC.

This clone was found a few times. The chain is built from TRBV28 and TRBJ1-4, with a possible D match to TRBD1 (5 bases). There are 15 residues in the CDR3. Trimming shortened V by 2 bases and J by 2 bases, and 9 bases separated the two germline ends. Germline V gene sequence: CDR1 MDHEN, CDR2 SYDVKM. The chain's CDR3 is CASSLIGATNEKLFF. The CDR3 DNA reads TGTGCCAGCAGTTTAATAGGGGCTACTAATGAAAAACTGTTTTTT.

This clone was counted only a few times. The rearrangement joins TRBV6-1 to TRBJ1-1; 11 nucleotides match TRBD1. Unmatched junction bases numbered 5, after V lost 6 bases and J lost 5 bases. This CDR3 comprises 14 residues. Germline V lookup: CDR1 MNHNS, CDR2 SASEGT. DNA of the CDR3: TGTGCCAGCAGGGGACAGGGGGGAAAAACTGAAGCTTTCTTT. Its protein product is CASRGQGGKTEAFF.